The T cell receptor beta chain under discussion was sequenced for a study of T cell responses to AZD1222 COVID-19 vaccine. CDR3 size: 14 residues. The V end lost 4 bases, the J end lost 4 bases, and 14 bases lay between the germline ends. Germline V CDR1 and CDR2: SGHTS, YDEGEE. The protocol was immunoSEQ multiplex PCR, while the TCRdb copy is restricted to in-frame clones and leaves out a portion. Among 150,000 to 200,000 clones listed, 85% to 90% were seen once. The genes are TRBV5-8 and TRBJ1-2, with D tentatively TRBD1 (6 bases). The material sequenced was peripheral blood, taken 28 days after the second AZD1222 dose. The origin of this receptor is an adult who received the AZD1222 COVID-19 vaccine. The CDR3 nucleotides are TGTGCCAGCAGCCCGGGGGGCTTTGGCTATGGCTACACCTTC. Its protein product is CASSPGGFGYGYTF.